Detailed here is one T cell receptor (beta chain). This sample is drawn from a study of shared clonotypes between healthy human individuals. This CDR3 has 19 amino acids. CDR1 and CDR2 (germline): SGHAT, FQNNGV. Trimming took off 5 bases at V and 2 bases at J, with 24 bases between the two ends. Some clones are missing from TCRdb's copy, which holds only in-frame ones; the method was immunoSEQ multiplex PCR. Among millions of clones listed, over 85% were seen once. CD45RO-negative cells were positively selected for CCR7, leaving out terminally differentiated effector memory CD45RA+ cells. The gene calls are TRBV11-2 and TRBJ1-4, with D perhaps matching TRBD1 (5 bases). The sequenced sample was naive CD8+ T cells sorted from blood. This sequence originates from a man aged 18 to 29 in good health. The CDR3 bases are TGTGCCAGCAGCCCCGAGGCAGGGAAAGTTGGGGTCACTAATGAAAAACTGTTTTTT. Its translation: CASSPEAGKVGVTNEKLFF.